The entry below gives a single TCR beta chain sequence along with its context. With random hexamers, about 0.45 to 1 ug RNA was reverse transcribed. It was immunoSEQ multiplex PCR that amplified TCR beta CDR3 across 54 Vbeta and 13 Jbeta. TCRdb redid the calling of the immunoSEQ multiplex PCR reads with MiXCR, one entry per CDR3 protein. This sample has some 65,000 distinct CDR3 sequences, with approximately 94% found just once. The V segment lost 0 bases and the J segment 3 bases; nucleotides outside the gene matches: 6. The CDR3 consists of 16 residues. Germline V gene data show CDR1 as SGDLS and CDR2 as YYNGEE. The source of the sample is a study of CD8 T cells in Susac syndrome.

The sequenced material came from CD8+ T cells from PBMCs. V and J are TRBV9 and TRBJ2-3; 8 nucleotides align to TRBD2. The clonotype was recovered from a human donor with multiple sclerosis. The DNA for the CDR3 is TGTGCCAGCAGCGTAGGGAGCGGGAGAGGGACAGATACGCAGTATTTT. Protein product: CASSVGSGRGTDTQYF.